The sequence of this TCR beta chain was determined in a study of blood T cell repertoires in COVID-19. The authors' processing: By means of reference gene primer amplification, nucleated cell counts were estimated. The repertoire was sequenced with immunoSEQ multiplex PCR; TCRdb's copy has only in-frame clones and lacks some. V and J calls and clone size follow that table, whereas D and trimming were derived from the DNA. The sample contains about 49,000 clones, roughly four fifths of which appear only once. Source material: peripheral blood. The TCR originated in a woman in her sixties with acute or convalescent COVID-19.

CDR3 sequence: CASSFRRLDPNTEAFF. The CDR3 nucleotides read TGCGCCAGCAGCTTCCGACGGCTAGATCCGAACACTGAAGCTTTCTTT. J is TRBJ1-1 and V is TRBV5-1; D call uncertain. In germline, CDR1 is SGHRS, CDR2 YFSETQ. This CDR3 is built from 16 residues. V was trimmed by 2 bases and J by 1 base, leaving 15 bases between them.